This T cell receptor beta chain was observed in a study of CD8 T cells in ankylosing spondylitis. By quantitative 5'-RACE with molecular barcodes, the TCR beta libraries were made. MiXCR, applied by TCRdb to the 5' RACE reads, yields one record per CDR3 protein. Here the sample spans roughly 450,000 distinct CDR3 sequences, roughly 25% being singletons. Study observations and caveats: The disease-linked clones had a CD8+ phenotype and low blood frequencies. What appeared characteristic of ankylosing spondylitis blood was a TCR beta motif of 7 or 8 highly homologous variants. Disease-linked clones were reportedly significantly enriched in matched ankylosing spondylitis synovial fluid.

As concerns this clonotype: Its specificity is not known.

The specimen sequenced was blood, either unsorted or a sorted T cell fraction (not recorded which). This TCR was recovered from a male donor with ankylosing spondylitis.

CDR3: CASSQNRGPGDTQYF. The CDR3 DNA sequence: TGTGCCAGCAGCCAAAACAGGGGGCCCGGAGATACGCAGTATTTT. The chain carries TRBV3-1 and TRBJ2-3, with 9 bases aligning to TRBD1. Trimming took 2 bases from V and 5 from J; bases not matched to a gene: 5. Germline CDR1 LGHDT, CDR2 YNNKEL (reference sequence). CDR3 length equals 15 residues.